This TCR beta chain was recovered during a study of spatial heterogeneity in lung cancer. This clonotype was seen ten or more times. The CDR3 length is 15 residues. CDR1 is SNHLY and CDR2 is FYNNEI in the germline V gene. J gave up 2 bases and V 5 bases, and 6 bases lay outside the gene matches. TCRdb re-called the 5' RACE reads with MiXCR, one entry per CDR3 protein. The repertoire holds roughly 40,000 distinct CDR3 sequences, with around 7.1% as singletons. Time point reported: sample taken at primary tumor resection. From tumor, nontumor lung or frozen PBMC, whole RNA was taken unsorted for sequencing.

The rearrangement joins TRBV2 to TRBJ2-3, with 8 bases that match TRBD1. Sequencing was performed on PBMCs, taken at surgery. The sequence derives from a female donor with early-stage non-small cell lung cancer. The CDR3 reads CASSRDRPYTDTQYF. The DNA for the CDR3 is TGTGCCAGCAGTAGGGACAGGCCTTACACAGATACGCAGTATTTT.